Below, 11 T cell receptor beta chains from the same sample are listed, as sequenced in a study of blood T cell repertoires in COVID-19. The assay was immunoSEQ multiplex PCR, and TCRdb's table has in-frame clones only and misses some. Of roughly 120,000 clones detected, 90% appear once; the ten largest clones hold roughly 3.7%. Specimen: peripheral blood. These receptors were collected from a man aged 50-60 years with active COVID-19.

V gene TRBV5-1 combines with J gene TRBJ2-3; TRBD2 aligns across 10 bases. V lost 3 bases, J lost 5 bases, and 15 bases stayed unmatched. CDR3 length: 18 amino acids. In germline, CDR1 is SGHRS, CDR2 YFSETQ. The CDR3 reads CASSSAPWASGGEDTQYF. In DNA form, the CDR3 reads TGCGCCAGCAGCTCGGCACCCTGGGCTAGCGGGGGAGAAGATACGCAGTATTTT. Complete variable domain (other parts from reference TRBV5-1 and TRBJ2-3): KAGVTQTPRYLIKTRGQQVTLSCSPISGHRSVSWYQQTPGQGLQFLFEYFSETQRNKGNFPGRFSGRQFSNSRSEMNVSTLELGDSALYLCASSSAPWASGGEDTQYFGPGTRLTVL.

V and J are TRBV7-3 and TRBJ2-3, with D possibly being TRBD2 (5 bases). V was cut by 4 bases and J by 6 bases, with 14 bases left in between. Germline V gene sequence: CDR1 SGHTA, CDR2 FQGTGA. The CDR3 contains 14 residues. The DNA of the CDR3 is TGTGCCAGCAGCTACGAGGGCCGCTTGGATACGCAGTATTTT. This gives the protein CASSYEGRLDTQYF. The variable domain in full, with the rest retrieved from reference TRBV7-3 and TRBJ2-3, is GAGVSQTPSNKVTEKGKYVELRCDPISGHTALYWYRQSLGQGPEFLIYFQGTGAADDSGLPNDRFFAVRPEGSVSTLKIQRTERGDSAVYLCASSYEGRLDTQYFGPGTRLTVL.

The V and J genes are TRBV5-1 and TRBJ2-1; 12 bases line up with TRBD2. V was pared by 2 bases and J by 7 bases, with 4 bases of the junction left unmatched. The CDR3 is 15 residues long. Germline V gene sequence: CDR1 SGHRS, CDR2 YFSETQ. This CDR3 is CASSFQTSGRNEQFF. The CDR3 nucleotides read TGCGCCAGCAGCTTCCAGACTAGCGGGAGAAATGAGCAGTTCTTC. Supplemented by reference TRBV5-1 and TRBJ2-1, the full variable domain reads KAGVTQTPRYLIKTRGQQVTLSCSPISGHRSVSWYQQTPGQGLQFLFEYFSETQRNKGNFPGRFSGRQFSNSRSEMNVSTLELGDSALYLCASSFQTSGRNEQFFGPGTRLTVL.

This chain uses TRBV5-1 with TRBJ2-5; 11 bases map to TRBD2. Germline CDR1 is SGHRS and CDR2 is YFSETQ. Trimming cost V 4 bases and J 2 bases; bases outside gene matches: 4. The CDR3 length is 15 residues. CDR3 sequence: CASSRGLAEQETQYF. CDR3 sequence (DNA): TGCGCCAGCAGCCGGGGACTAGCGGAGCAAGAGACCCAGTACTTC. The full variable domain, completed using reference TRBV5-1 and TRBJ2-5, is KAGVTQTPRYLIKTRGQQVTLSCSPISGHRSVSWYQQTPGQGLQFLFEYFSETQRNKGNFPGRFSGRQFSNSRSEMNVSTLELGDSALYLCASSRGLAEQETQYFGPGTRLLVL.

The CDR3, as DNA: TGTGCCAGCAGTACGATCGGTTCACCCCTCCACTTT. Protein product: CASSTIGSPLHF. The V gene is TRBV2, the J gene TRBJ1-6; D ambiguous. The CDR3 runs to 12 residues. Trimming took 5 bases from V and 9 from J, leaving 8 bases between them. Germline V gene sequence: CDR1 SNHLY, CDR2 FYNNEI.

The V and J genes are TRBV28 and TRBJ2-7; 7 bases are a match to TRBD1. CDR3 length: 12 amino acids. Germline V gives CDR1 MDHEN, CDR2 SYDVKM. V lost 8 bases and J lost 3; bases outside the gene matches: 4. CDR3 region: CASEGDSYEQYV. CDR3 in DNA: TGTGCCAGCGAAGGGGACAGCTACGAGCAGTACGTC.

This clone was seen a few times. V and J are TRBV10-2 and TRBJ2-3, with 7 bases lining up with TRBD2. Germline CDR1 and CDR2: WSHSY and SAAADI. V was pared by 6 bases and J by 3 bases, with 9 bases of the junction left unmatched. This CDR3 is built from 15 residues. The DNA for the CDR3 is TGCGCCAGCAGCCTAGGACTAGTAGGGACAGATACGCAGTATTTT. Protein product: CASSLGLVGTDTQYF.

V gene TRBV27 combines with J gene TRBJ2-7; the match to TRBD2 covers 9 bases. With 3 bases clipped from V and 3 bases from J, the junction kept 0 bases outside the gene matches. CDR3 length: 13 amino acids. In germline, CDR1 is MNHEY, CDR2 SMNVEV (reference sequence). Here the CDR3 DNA reads TGTGCCAGCAGTTTTAGCGGGAGCTACGAGCAGTACGTC. Encoded protein: CASSFSGSYEQYV.

The chain employs TRBV3-1 (or the pseudogene TRBV3-2) and TRBJ1-1, with 8 positions matching TRBD1. The CDR3 extends over 14 amino acids. Germline lookup yields CDR1 LGHDT and CDR2 YNNKEL (reference sequence). J was trimmed by 7 bases and V by 4 bases; bases with no gene match: 8. This CDR3 is CASSRRQGAGEAFF. The CDR3 coding sequence is TGTGCCAGCAGCCGGCGGCAGGGGGCTGGTGAAGCTTTCTTT.

The chain links TRBV6-5 to TRBJ1-6; D is possibly TRBD1 (6 bases). The CDR3 has 15 residues. V lost 6 bases and J lost 5, with 14 bases in between. Germline CDR1 and CDR2: MNHEY and SVGAGI. The CDR3 DNA follows: TGTGCCAGCAGAAACCAGGGGCACGATAATTCACCCCTCCACTTT. Protein: CASRNQGHDNSPLHF.

CDR3 protein: CASSERAGGPGEQFF. The DNA for the CDR3 is TGTGCCAGCAGTGAACGTGCGGGGGGGCCGGGTGAGCAGTTCTTC. The chain joins TRBV2 to TRBJ2-1, with 9 bases matching TRBD2. The J segment lost 9 bases and the V segment lost 2 bases, leaving 8 bases of the junction unmatched. Germline V gene data show CDR1 as SNHLY and CDR2 as FYNNEI. The CDR3 runs 15 residues.